This T cell receptor (beta chain) was identified in a study of T-cell memory formation after mild COVID-19. Turning to this clonotype: As yet, its antigen is unknown.

Using constant-segment primers, 5'RACE produced TCR alpha and TCR beta cDNA libraries carrying sample barcodes and UMIs. TCRdb ran MiXCR on the 5' RACE reads and lists one entry per CDR3 protein. In the table there are around 400,000 distinct CDR3 sequences, 20% to 25% of which are singletons. Study results and limitations: Contracting CD8+ clones were enriched in EMRA, CD4+ mainly in CM and EM. Clones that shrank (day 15 to 85) were balanced CD4/CD8, whereas later expanders leaned CD4+. The authors did not confirm SARS-CoV-2 specificity of second-wave clones peaking day 37.

Sequencing used PBMCs or a T cell subset sorted from them (not recorded which). The origin of this receptor is an adult woman who had mild COVID-19 (a few samples of this study predate the infection). Cell type and time point are not known.

CDR3 protein: CASSVGSYSTDTQYF. The CDR3 coding sequence is TGTGCCAGCAGCGTAGGGAGTTATAGCACAGATACGCAGTATTTT. The rearrangement uses TRBV9 and TRBJ2-3, with D unclear. Looked up from germline, CDR1 is SGDLS and CDR2 is YYNGEE. V gave up 0 bases and J gave up 0 bases, with 8 bases separating them. This CDR3 is built from 15 residues.